The sequence of this TCR beta chain was determined in a study of T-cell memory formation after mild COVID-19. Whole-study context: For the most part, TCR clusters were specific to one donor.

This clonotype was counted ten times or more. What it binds is unknown. Findings and caveats of the study: There was no confirmation that second-wave clones peaking on day 37 were SARS-CoV-2 specific. The study detected some responding clones in pre-infection memory, suggesting cross-reactive memory joined. Most CD4+ clones that shrank were in CM and EM, while CD8+ ones turned up in EMRA.

The CDR3 totals 15 residues. CDR1 SGHRS and CDR2 YFSETQ come from the germline V gene. V was cut by 2 bases and J by 3 bases, with 15 bases left in between. TCRdb fed the 5' RACE reads into MiXCR, producing one record per CDR3 protein. The data contain roughly 400,000 distinct CDR3 sequences, about a sixth of them seen just once; the ten biggest clones take up 20% to 25%. The sequence derives from a man aged 18 to 29 who had mild COVID-19 (a few samples of this study predate the infection). Cell type and time point are not known. Sequencing was carried out using PBMCs or a T cell subset sorted from them (not recorded which). V usage is TRBV5-1 and J usage is TRBJ2-7; D may be TRBD1 or TRBD2 (6 bases each). CDR3 sequence: CASSLWGDIIYEQYF. The CDR3 nucleotides read TGCGCCAGCAGCTTATGGGGGGACATCATCTACGAGCAGTACTTC.